This T cell receptor (beta chain) is from a study of OX40 agonist ivuxolimab in advanced cancers. CDR3 length: 15 amino acids. Germline V CDR1 and CDR2: GTSNPN, SVGIG (reference sequence). V lost 5 bases and J 3 bases, leaving 18 bases between the germline ends. Points on this clone: What it recognizes is unknown.

Any history of autoimmune disease or systemic immunosuppression disqualified patients. General study results and limits: Fewer expanded clones were found on average in CD4+ than in CD8+ T cells.

Assay used: immunoSEQ multiplex PCR; TCRdb lists only in-frame clones, some missing. The table records some 50,000 clones, about three quarters of them present only once. The chain recombines TRBV30 with TRBJ2-3, with unresolved D. The specimen comprised CD4+ or CD8+ T cells sorted from blood, sampled in a trial of the OX40 agonist ivuxolimab. This TCR was sampled from an adult with an advanced solid tumor such as melanoma, head and neck, liver or kidney cancer. The CDR3 region has the DNA TGTGCCTGGGATAAACTGGGCCAAGGTACAGATACGCAGTATTTT. The encoded protein is CAWDKLGQGTDTQYF.